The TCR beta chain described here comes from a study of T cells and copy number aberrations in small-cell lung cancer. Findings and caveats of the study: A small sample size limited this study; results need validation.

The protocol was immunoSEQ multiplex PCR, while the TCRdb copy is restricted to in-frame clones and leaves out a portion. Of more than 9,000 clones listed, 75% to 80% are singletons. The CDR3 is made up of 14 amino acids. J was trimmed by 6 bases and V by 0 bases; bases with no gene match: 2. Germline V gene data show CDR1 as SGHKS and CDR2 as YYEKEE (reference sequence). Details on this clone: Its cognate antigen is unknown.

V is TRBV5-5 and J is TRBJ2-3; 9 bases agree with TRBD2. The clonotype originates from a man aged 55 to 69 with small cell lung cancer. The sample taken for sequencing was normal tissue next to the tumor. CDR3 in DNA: TGTGCCAGCAGCTTGGTTAGCGGGAGTGATACGCAGTATTTT. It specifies CASSLVSGSDTQYF.